The rows below give T cell receptor beta chains drawn from one sample of a study of untreated major depressive disorder. Measured with immunoSEQ multiplex PCR; TCRdb has only the in-frame clones, and not every one. The sample lists about 20,000 clones, 80% to 90% occurring once. The sequencing sample was made of CD4+ T cells from PBMCs. These receptor sequences come from a woman in her twenties or thirties in good health. Each CDR3 is given with its conserved first and last residue. A D gene is named only where the DNA matches it firmly. A row's size may be missing; if present it is once, few, many or a size class.

DNA | CDR3 | J | D | size | V
TGTGCCAGCAGCCGAACCTGGGACTACAGCACAGATACGCAGTATTTT | CASSRTWDYSTDTQYF | TRBJ2-3 | TRBD2 | . | TRBV7-2
TGTGCCAGCAGCCGGGACAGGGAAAGAAACTATGGCTACACCTTC | CASSRDRERNYGYTF | TRBJ1-2 | TRBD1 | . | TRBV5-4
TGCAGCGCCGCCAGGGACAATGAGCAGTTCTTC | CSAARDNEQFF | TRBJ2-1 | . | . | TRBV29-1
TGTGCCAGCGAAGAATTCGGGACAGGGGGAACTTCGGGGGAGCTGTTTTTT | CASEEFGTGGTSGELFF | TRBJ2-2 | TRBD1 | . | TRBV2
TGTGCCTGGAGTGCTGCGCGGGACAATGAGCAGTTCTTC | CAWSAARDNEQFF | TRBJ2-1 | . | . | TRBV30
TGTGCCTGGAGTGGGGAAGGGGGCAAGACCAAAAACATTCAGTACTTC | CAWSGEGGKTKNIQYF | TRBJ2-4 | TRBD1 | . | TRBV30
TGTGCCAGCAGCTTAGTGGTGAGCTCTGGGGCCAACGTCCTGACTTTC | CASSLVVSSGANVLTF | TRBJ2-6 | . | . | TRBV7-2
TGCGCCAGCAGCCGGGACAGGGAGTACGAGCAGTACTTC | CASSRDREYEQYF | TRBJ2-7 | TRBD1 | . | TRBV5-1
TGTGCCAGCAGCCCCCCCCGGGAAACTAACTATGGCTACACCTTC | CASSPPRETNYGYTF | TRBJ1-2 | . | once | TRBV7-2
TGTGCCAGTAAGACCGGGGTATCTGGCTACACCTTC | CASKTGVSGYTF | TRBJ1-2 | . | . | TRBV19
TGCGCCAGCAGCCAAGGGGCGGGCTCCGGAACAGATACGCAGTATTTT | CASSQGAGSGTDTQYF | TRBJ2-3 | . | . | TRBV4-1